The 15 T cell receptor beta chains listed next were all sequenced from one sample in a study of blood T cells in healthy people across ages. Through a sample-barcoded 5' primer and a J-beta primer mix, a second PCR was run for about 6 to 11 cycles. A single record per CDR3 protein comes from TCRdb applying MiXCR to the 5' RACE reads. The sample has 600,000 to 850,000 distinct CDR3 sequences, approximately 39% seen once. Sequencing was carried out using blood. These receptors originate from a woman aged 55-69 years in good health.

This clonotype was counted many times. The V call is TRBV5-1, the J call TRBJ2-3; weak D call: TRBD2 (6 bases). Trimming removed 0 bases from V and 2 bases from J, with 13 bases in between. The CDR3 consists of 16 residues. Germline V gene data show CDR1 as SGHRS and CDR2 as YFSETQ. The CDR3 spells CASSLVSGSPTDTQYF. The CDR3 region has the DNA TGCGCCAGCAGCTTGGTCTCCGGGAGCCCCACAGATACGCAGTATTTT.

CDR3: CASSLRREGLQYF. CDR3 in DNA: TGTGCCAGCAGCTTAAGGCGGGAGGGCCTTCAGTACTTC. V is TRBV13 and J is TRBJ2-5; 9 bases line up with TRBD2. CDR1 is PRHDT, CDR2 FYEKMQ, per germline (reference sequence). V gave up 2 bases and J gave up 11 bases; unmatched junction bases: 6. This CDR3 spans 13 amino acids.

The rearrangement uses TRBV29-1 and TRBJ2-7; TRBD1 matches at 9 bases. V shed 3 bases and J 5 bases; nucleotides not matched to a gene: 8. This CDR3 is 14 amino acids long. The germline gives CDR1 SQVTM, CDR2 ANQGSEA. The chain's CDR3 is CSVEPGQGLDEQYF. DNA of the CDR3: TGCAGCGTTGAGCCGGGACAGGGCCTCGACGAGCAGTACTTC.

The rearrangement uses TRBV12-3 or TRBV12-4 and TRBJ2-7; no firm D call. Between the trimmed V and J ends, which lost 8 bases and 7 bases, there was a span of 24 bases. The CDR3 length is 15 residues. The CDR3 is CASGYGTYSYNEQYF. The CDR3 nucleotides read TGTGCCAGCGGGTACGGAACTTACTCCTACAATGAGCAGTACTTC.

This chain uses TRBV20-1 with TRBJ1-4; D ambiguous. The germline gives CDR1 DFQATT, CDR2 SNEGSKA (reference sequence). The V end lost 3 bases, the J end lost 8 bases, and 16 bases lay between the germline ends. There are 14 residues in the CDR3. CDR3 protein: CSARETWGLEKLFF. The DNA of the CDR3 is TGCAGTGCTAGGGAGACATGGGGTTTAGAAAAACTGTTTTTT.

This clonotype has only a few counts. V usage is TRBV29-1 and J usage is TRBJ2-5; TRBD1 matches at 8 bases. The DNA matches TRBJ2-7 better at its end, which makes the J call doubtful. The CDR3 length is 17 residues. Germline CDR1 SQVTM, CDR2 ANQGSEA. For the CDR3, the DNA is TGCAGCGTTGAAATTTCCGTCCTTCAGGGGGCAACCTACGAGCAGTACTTC. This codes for CSVEISVLQGATYEQYF.

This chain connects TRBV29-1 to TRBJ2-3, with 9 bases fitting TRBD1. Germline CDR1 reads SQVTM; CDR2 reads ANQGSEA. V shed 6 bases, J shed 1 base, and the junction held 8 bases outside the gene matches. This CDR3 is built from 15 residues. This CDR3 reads CSVVTGGEGTDTQYF. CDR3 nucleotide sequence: TGCAGCGTCGTCACAGGGGGCGAAGGCACAGATACGCAGTATTTT.

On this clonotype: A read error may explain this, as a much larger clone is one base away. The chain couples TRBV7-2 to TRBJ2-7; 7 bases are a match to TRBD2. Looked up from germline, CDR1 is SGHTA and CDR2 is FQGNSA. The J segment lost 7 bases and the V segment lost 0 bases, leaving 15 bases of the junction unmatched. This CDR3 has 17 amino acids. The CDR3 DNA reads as TGTGCCAGCAGCTTAGCGCCGTGGCTAGCGGAGTACAATGAGCAGTACTTC. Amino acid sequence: CASSLAPWLAEYNEQYF.

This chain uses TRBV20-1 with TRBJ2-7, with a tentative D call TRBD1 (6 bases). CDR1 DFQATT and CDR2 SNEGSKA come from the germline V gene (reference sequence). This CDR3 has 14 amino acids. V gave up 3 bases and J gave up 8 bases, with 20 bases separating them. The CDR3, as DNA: TGCAGTGCTAGGGAACCGGGACAAATGGTAAAGCAGTACTTC. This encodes CSAREPGQMVKQYF.

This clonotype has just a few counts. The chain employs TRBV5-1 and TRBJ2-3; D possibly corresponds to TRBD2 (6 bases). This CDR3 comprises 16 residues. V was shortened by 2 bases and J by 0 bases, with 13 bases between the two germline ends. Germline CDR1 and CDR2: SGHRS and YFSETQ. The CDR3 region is CASSFGGVGSTDTQYF. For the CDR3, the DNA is TGCGCCAGCAGCTTCGGCGGGGTCGGAAGCACAGATACGCAGTATTTT. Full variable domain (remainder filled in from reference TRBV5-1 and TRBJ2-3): KAGVTQTPRYLIKTRGQQVTLSCSPISGHRSVSWYQQTPGQGLQFLFEYFSETQRNKGNFPGRFSGRQFSNSRSEMNVSTLELGDSALYLCASSFGGVGSTDTQYFGPGTRLTVL.

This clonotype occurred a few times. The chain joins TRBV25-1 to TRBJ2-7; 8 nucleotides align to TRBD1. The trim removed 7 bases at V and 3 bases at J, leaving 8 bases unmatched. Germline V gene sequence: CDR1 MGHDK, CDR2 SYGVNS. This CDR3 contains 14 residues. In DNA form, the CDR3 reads TGTGCCAGCACTCCCGGGACAGGACTCTACGAGCAGTACTTC. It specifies CASTPGTGLYEQYF.

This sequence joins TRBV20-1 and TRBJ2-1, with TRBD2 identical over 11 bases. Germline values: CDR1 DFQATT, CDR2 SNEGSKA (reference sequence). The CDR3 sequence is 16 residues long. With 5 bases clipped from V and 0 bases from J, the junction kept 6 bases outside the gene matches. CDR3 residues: CSAPLAGARSYNEQFF. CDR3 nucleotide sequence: TGCAGTGCTCCACTAGCGGGGGCCCGCTCCTACAATGAGCAGTTCTTC.

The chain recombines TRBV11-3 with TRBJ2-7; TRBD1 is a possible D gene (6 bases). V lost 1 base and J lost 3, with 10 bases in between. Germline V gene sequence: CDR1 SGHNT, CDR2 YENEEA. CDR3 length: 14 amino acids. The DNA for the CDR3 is TGTGCCAGCAGCTTAGTCGGACAGTACTACGAGCAGTACTTC. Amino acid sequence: CASSLVGQYYEQYF.

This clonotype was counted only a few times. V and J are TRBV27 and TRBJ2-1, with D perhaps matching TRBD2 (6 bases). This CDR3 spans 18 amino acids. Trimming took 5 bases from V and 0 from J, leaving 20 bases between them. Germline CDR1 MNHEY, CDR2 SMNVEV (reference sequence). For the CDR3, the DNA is TGTGCCAGCAGTCCCGGGGCGGGGTGGGGAACCTCCTACAATGAGCAGTTCTTC. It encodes CASSPGAGWGTSYNEQFF.

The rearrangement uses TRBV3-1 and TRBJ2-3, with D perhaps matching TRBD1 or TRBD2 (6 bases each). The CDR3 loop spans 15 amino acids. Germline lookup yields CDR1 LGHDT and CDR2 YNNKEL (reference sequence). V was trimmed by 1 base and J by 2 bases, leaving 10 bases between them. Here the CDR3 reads CASSQGGAFTDTQYF. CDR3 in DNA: TGTGCCAGCAGCCAAGGGGGGGCATTCACAGATACGCAGTATTTT.